The 9 T cell receptor beta chains reported below all come from one sample, sequenced in a study of identifying expanded T cells in peripheral blood. Data came from immunoSEQ multiplex PCR; TCRdb stores just in-frame clones and leaves some out. The sample carries around 100,000 clones, over 80% recorded once. The sequencing input was blood. Receptor source: a person between 18 and 75 years old in good health.

V usage is TRBV25-1 and J usage is TRBJ1-1; TRBD1 matches at 9 bases. With 4 bases clipped from V and 5 bases from J, the junction kept 8 bases outside the gene matches. The germline CDR1 and CDR2 sequences are MGHDK and SYGVNS. The CDR3 covers 15 residues. The CDR3 is CASSAQGQGLTEAFF. The CDR3 region has the DNA TGTGCCAGCAGTGCGCAAGGACAGGGGCTAACTGAAGCTTTCTTT.

The chain recombines TRBV6-1 with TRBJ1-1; weak D call: TRBD1 (6 bases). V shed 6 bases and J shed 5 bases, with 13 bases lying between them. In germline, CDR1 is MNHNS, CDR2 SASEGT. The CDR3 totals 13 residues. CDR3 amino acids: CASSAKGGTEAFF. The CDR3 region has the DNA TGTGCCAGCAGCGCAAAAGGGGGGACTGAAGCTTTCTTT.

This rearrangement joins TRBV29-1 to TRBJ1-1; D unresolved. The CDR3 totals 10 residues. V lost 6 bases and J 5 bases, leaving 7 bases between the germline ends. Germline CDR1 reads SQVTM; CDR2 reads ANQGSEA. This CDR3 reads CSVGYTEAFF. The CDR3, as DNA: TGCAGCGTCGGGTATACTGAAGCTTTCTTT.

The gene calls are TRBV5-1 and TRBJ2-7; 12 nucleotides agree with TRBD1. Per germline, CDR1 SGHRS and CDR2 YFSETQ. With V trimmed by 5 bases and J by 5 bases, 11 bases remained unmatched. There are 16 residues in the CDR3. CDR3 in DNA: TGCGCCAGCAGTTATCTACCGGGACAGGGGGCCAACGAGCAGTACTTC. Translating it yields CASSYLPGQGANEQYF.

This clone came up a few times. The chain uses TRBV5-1 and TRBJ1-1; D possibly corresponds to TRBD1 (5 bases). The germline gives CDR1 SGHRS, CDR2 YFSETQ. CDR3 size: 14 residues. The V end was cut by 2 bases, the J end by 3 bases, with 11 bases between. CDR3 loop: CASSFDRGDTEAFF. In DNA form, the CDR3 reads TGCGCCAGCAGCTTTGACCGGGGGGACACTGAAGCTTTCTTT. The full variable domain, in which reference TRBV5-1 and TRBJ1-1 provide the parts outside the CDR3, is KAGVTQTPRYLIKTRGQQVTLSCSPISGHRSVSWYQQTPGQGLQFLFEYFSETQRNKGNFPGRFSGRQFSNSRSEMNVSTLELGDSALYLCASSFDRGDTEAFFGQGTRLTVV.

Details on this clone: Other DNA sequences in the sample encode the same CDR3. The J gene is TRBJ2-7, the V gene TRBV19; 10 positions agree with TRBD1. The germline CDR1 and CDR2 sequences are LNHDA and SQIVND (reference sequence). The ends lost 3 bases at V and 7 bases at J; junction bases unmatched: 6. The CDR3 sequence is 14 residues long. Written as DNA, the CDR3 is TGTGCCAGTAGTATTGGGACAGGGGCCTGGGAGCAGTACTTC. Its translation is CASSIGTGAWEQYF.

This sequence joins TRBV5-6 and TRBJ2-7; D is uncertain. This CDR3 comprises 15 residues. The ends were cut back, 1 base at V and 4 bases at J, with 15 bases in the middle. The V gene's germline CDR1 is SGHDT and CDR2 YYEEEE. CDR3 region: CASSLRKLYTYEQYF. For the CDR3, the DNA is TGTGCCAGCAGCTTGCGAAAACTTTATACATACGAGCAGTACTTC. The whole variable domain, remainder taken from reference TRBV5-6 and TRBJ2-7, is DAGVTQSPTHLIKTRGQQVTLRCSPKSGHDTVSWYQQALGQGPQFIFQYYEEEERQRGNFPDRFSGHQFPNYSSELNVNALLLGDSALYLCASSLRKLYTYEQYFGPGTRLTVT.

The chain uses TRBV5-6 and TRBJ2-3; TRBD1 agrees at 10 bases. J gave up 3 bases and V 3 bases, and 7 bases lay outside the gene matches. The CDR3 has 16 amino acids. Germline V gene lookup returns CDR1 SGHDT and CDR2 YYEEEE. This chain's CDR3 is CASSSVTGGETDTQYF. CDR3 DNA sequence: TGTGCCAGCAGCTCGGTGACAGGGGGCGAAACAGATACGCAGTATTTT.

This clone has only one observation. CDR3 sequence: CASSVTASGQIYGYTF. The DNA of the CDR3 is TGTGCCAGCAGCGTAACGGCGAGTGGACAGATCTATGGCTACACCTTC. V usage is TRBV9 and J usage is TRBJ1-2, with a tentative D call TRBD1 (6 bases). CDR3 length equals 16 residues. The germline V and J ends were trimmed by 1 base and 4 bases, with 17 bases remaining between them. Germline-derived CDR1 and CDR2 are SGDLS and YYNGEE.